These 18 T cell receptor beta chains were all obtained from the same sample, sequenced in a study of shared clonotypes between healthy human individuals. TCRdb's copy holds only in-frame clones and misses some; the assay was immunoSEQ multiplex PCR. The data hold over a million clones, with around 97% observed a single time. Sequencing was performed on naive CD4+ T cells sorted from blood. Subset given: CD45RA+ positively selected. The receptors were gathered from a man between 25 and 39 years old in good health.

DNA for the CDR3: TGTGCCAGCAGTGGGACCAATCAGCCCCAGCATTTT. Its protein is CASSGTNQPQHF. The chain combines TRBV28 with TRBJ1-5, with D tentatively TRBD1 (5 bases). The CDR3 runs to 12 residues. Trimming shortened V by 5 bases and J by 3 bases, and 5 bases separated the two germline ends. Germline V lookup: CDR1 MDHEN, CDR2 SYDVKM. The variable domain in full, completed from reference TRBV28 and TRBJ1-5, reads DVKVTQSSRYLVKRTGEKVFLECVQDMDHENMFWYRQDPGLGLRLIYFSYDVKMKEKGDIPEGYSVSREKKERFSLILESASTNQTSMYLCASSGTNQPQHFGDGTRLSIL.

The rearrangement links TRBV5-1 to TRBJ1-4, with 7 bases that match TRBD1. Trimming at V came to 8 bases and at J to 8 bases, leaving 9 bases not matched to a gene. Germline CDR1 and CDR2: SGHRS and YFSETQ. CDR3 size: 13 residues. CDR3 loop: CASSTGSGEKLFF. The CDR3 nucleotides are TGCGCCAGTTCGACAGGGTCAGGAGAAAAACTGTTTTTT.

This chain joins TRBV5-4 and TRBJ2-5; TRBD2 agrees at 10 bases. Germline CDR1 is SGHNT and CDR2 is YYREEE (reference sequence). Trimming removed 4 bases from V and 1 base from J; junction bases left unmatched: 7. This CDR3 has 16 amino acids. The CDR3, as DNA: TGTGCCAGCAGCCCTGGACTAGCGGCGAGCCAAGAGACCCAGTACTTC. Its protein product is CASSPGLAASQETQYF.

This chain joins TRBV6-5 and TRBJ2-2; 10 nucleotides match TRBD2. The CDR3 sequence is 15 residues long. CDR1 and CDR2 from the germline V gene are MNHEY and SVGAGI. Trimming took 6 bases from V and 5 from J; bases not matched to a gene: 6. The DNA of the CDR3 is TGTGCCAGCAGACGGACTAGCGGAGTTACCGGGGAGCTGTTTTTT. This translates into CASRRTSGVTGELFF.

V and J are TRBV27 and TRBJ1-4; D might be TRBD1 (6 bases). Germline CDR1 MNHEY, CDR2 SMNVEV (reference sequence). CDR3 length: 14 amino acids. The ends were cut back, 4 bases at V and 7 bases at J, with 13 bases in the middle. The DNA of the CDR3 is TGTGCCAGCAGTTCCAGGGGAAAGGGTGAAAAACTGTTTTTT. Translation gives CASSSRGKGEKLFF.

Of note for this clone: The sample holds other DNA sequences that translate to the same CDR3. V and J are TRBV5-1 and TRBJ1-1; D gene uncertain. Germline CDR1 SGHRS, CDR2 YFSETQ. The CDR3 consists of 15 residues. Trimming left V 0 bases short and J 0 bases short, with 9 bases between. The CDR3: CASSLAPGMNTEAFF. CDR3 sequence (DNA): TGCGCCAGCAGCTTGGCCCCGGGGATGAACACTGAAGCTTTCTTT.

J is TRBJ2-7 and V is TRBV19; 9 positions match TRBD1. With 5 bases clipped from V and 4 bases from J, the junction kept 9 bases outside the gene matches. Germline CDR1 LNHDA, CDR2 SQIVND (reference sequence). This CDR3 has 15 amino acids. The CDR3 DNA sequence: TGTGCCAGTAGTCTATTGGGACAGGGAAAATACGAGCAGTACTTC. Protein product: CASSLLGQGKYEQYF.

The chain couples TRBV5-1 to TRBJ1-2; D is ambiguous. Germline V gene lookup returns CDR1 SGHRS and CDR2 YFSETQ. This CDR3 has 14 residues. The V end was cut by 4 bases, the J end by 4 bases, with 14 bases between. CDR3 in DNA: TGCGCCAGCAGCCCCGGTCCGGAACCCTATGGCTACACCTTC. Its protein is CASSPGPEPYGYTF.

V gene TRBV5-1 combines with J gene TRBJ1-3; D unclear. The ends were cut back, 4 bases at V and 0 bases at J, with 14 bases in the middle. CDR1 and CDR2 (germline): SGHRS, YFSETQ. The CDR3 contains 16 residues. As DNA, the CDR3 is TGCGCCAGCAGCCCCTTTGGTGACCTCTCTGGAAACACCATATATTTT. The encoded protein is CASSPFGDLSGNTIYF. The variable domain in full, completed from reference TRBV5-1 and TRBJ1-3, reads KAGVTQTPRYLIKTRGQQVTLSCSPISGHRSVSWYQQTPGQGLQFLFEYFSETQRNKGNFPGRFSGRQFSNSRSEMNVSTLELGDSALYLCASSPFGDLSGNTIYFGEGSWLTVV.

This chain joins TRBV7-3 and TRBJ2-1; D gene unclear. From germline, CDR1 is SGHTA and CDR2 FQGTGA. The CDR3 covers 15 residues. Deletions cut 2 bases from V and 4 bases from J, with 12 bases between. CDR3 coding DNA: TGTGCCAGCAGCTTACTCCTGGGCGGTTACAATGAGCAGTTCTTC. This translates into CASSLLLGGYNEQFF. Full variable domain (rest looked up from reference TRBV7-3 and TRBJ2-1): GAGVSQTPSNKVTEKGKYVELRCDPISGHTALYWYRQSLGQGPEFLIYFQGTGAADDSGLPNDRFFAVRPEGSVSTLKIQRTERGDSAVYLCASSLLLGGYNEQFFGPGTRLTVL.

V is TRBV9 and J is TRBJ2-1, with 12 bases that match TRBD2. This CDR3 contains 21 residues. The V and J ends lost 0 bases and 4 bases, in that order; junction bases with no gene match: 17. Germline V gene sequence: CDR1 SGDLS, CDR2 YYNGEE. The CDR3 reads CASSVAPDTMGGTSGYNEQFF. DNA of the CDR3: TGTGCCAGCAGCGTAGCCCCGGACACAATGGGAGGGACTAGCGGGTACAATGAGCAGTTCTTC. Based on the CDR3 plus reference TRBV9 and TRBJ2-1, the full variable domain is DSGVTQTPKHLITATGQRVTLRCSPRSGDLSVYWYQQSLDQGLQFLIQYYNGEERAKGNILERFSAQQFPDLHSELNLSSLELGDSALYFCASSVAPDTMGGTSGYNEQFFGPGTRLTVL.

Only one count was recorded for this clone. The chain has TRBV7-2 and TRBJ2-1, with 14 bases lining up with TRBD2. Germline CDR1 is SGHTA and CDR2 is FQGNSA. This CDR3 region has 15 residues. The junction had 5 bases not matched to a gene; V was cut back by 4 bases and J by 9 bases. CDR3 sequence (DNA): TGTGCCAGCAGCTCCACGGGACTAGCGGGAGCTGAGCAGTTCTTC. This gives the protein CASSSTGLAGAEQFF. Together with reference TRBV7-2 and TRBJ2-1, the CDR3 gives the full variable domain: GAGVSQSPSNKVTEKGKDVELRCDPISGHTALYWYRQSLGQGLEFLIYFQGNSAPDKSGLPSDRFSAERTGGSVSTLTIQRTQQEDSAVYLCASSSTGLAGAEQFFGPGTRLTVL.

CDR3 coding DNA: TGTGCCAGCAGCTTACAGGGCCCCCGCAATCAGCCCCAGCATTTT. Its protein is CASSLQGPRNQPQHF. This chain joins TRBV7-9 and TRBJ1-5, with D tentatively TRBD1 (5 bases). Deletions cut 2 bases from V and 2 bases from J, with 10 bases between. Germline V gene lookup returns CDR1 SEHNR and CDR2 FQNEAQ (reference sequence). CDR3 length: 15 residues.

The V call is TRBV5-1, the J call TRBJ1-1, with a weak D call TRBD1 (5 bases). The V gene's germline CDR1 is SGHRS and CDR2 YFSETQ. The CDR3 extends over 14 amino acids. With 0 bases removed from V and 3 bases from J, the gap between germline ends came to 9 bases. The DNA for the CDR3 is TGCGCCAGCAGCTTGGCCAAGGGACACACTGAAGCTTTCTTT. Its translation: CASSLAKGHTEAFF.

The CDR3 nucleotides are TGTGCCAGCAGTGTCTTTTCAGCGGGAGTAAACACCGGGGAGCTGTTTTTT. Translating gives CASSVFSAGVNTGELFF. The V and J genes are TRBV6-1 and TRBJ2-2; TRBD2 matches 8 bases. From germline, CDR1 is MNHNS and CDR2 SASEGT. The ends lost 4 bases at V and 2 bases at J; junction bases unmatched: 9. This CDR3 region has 17 residues.

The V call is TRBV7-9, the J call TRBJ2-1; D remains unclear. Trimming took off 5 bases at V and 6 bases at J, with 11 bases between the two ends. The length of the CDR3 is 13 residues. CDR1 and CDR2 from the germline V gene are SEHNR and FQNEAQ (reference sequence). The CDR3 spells CASSDNYINEQFF. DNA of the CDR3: TGTGCCAGCAGCGATAACTATATCAATGAGCAGTTCTTC.

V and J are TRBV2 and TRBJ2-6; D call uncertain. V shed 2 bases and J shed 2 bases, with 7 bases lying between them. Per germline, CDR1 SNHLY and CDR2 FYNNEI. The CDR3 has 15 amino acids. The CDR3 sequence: CASSELVAGANVLTF. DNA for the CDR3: TGTGCCAGCAGTGAACTGGTGGCTGGGGCCAACGTCCTGACTTTC.

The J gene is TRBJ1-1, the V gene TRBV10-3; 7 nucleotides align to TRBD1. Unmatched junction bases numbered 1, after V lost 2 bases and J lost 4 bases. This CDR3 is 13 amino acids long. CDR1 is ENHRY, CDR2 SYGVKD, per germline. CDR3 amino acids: CAISEDRVTEAFF. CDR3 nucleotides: TGTGCCATCAGTGAGGACAGGGTCACTGAAGCTTTCTTT.